These 20 T cell receptor beta chains were sequenced from one sample in a study of blood T cell repertoires in COVID-19 (dated by TCRdb to about 2020). The protocol used for the library was the immunoSEQ multiplex PCR assay. Drawn from immuneACCESS, this table holds only the in-frame rearrangements with V and J called that TCRdb kept. Clones are partly lost; checked studies trace under half to an unresolved V gene and leave the rest unexplained. Here the sample has approximately 170,000 clones; around 79% occur a single time. The ten largest account for approximately 13% of the sample. The sequenced sample was peripheral blood. The source is a woman aged 50 to 60 with acute or convalescent COVID-19.

This clone was observed once. The chain uses TRBV9 and TRBJ2-3; tentative D call: TRBD2 (6 bases). Trimming took 0 bases from V and 2 from J, leaving 16 bases between them. The CDR3 has 17 residues. Germline CDR1 is SGDLS and CDR2 is YYNGEE. CDR3 residues: CASSVASYRGITDTQYF. The CDR3 nucleotides are TGTGCCAGCAGCGTAGCTTCTTATCGGGGGATCACAGATACGCAGTATTTT.

The chain has TRBV28 and TRBJ2-7, with 8 bases lining up with TRBD2. From germline, CDR1 is MDHEN and CDR2 SYDVKM. J gave up 4 bases and V 7 bases, and 9 bases lay outside the gene matches. The CDR3 contains 14 residues. This chain's CDR3 is CASTSVGRGYEQYF. CDR3 sequence (DNA): TGTGCCAGCACCTCCGTCGGGAGGGGATACGAGCAGTACTTC.

The rearrangement joins TRBV10-3 to TRBJ2-7, with 11 bases matching TRBD2. This CDR3 is built from 15 residues. CDR1 and CDR2 (germline): ENHRY, SYGVKD. Losses at the gene ends were 2 bases for V and 1 base for J; bases not matched to a gene: 1. The CDR3 loop reads CAISELAGGSYEQYF. CDR3 sequence (DNA): TGTGCCATCAGTGAGCTAGCGGGGGGTTCCTACGAGCAGTACTTC.

This chain connects TRBV5-4 to TRBJ2-1; TRBD1 matches at 7 bases. V dropped 0 bases and J dropped 9; count of bases not matched to a gene: 3. Germline lookup yields CDR1 SGHNT and CDR2 YYREEE (reference sequence). CDR3 length: 13 residues. CDR3 sequence: CASSLGDSIEQFF. In DNA, the CDR3 is TGTGCCAGCAGCTTGGGGGACAGTATTGAGCAGTTCTTC.

The chain combines TRBV5-5 with TRBJ1-1; 10 bases line up with TRBD1. After removal of 4 bases from V and 8 bases from J, the junction contained 5 bases not matched to a gene. This CDR3 contains 13 residues. Germline lookup yields CDR1 SGHKS and CDR2 YYEKEE (reference sequence). CDR3 sequence: CASSKTGGGEAFF. The CDR3 region has the DNA TGTGCCAGCAGCAAGACAGGGGGCGGGGAAGCTTTCTTT.

The gene calls are TRBV5-6 and TRBJ1-2, with a weak D call TRBD1 (5 bases). From germline, CDR1 is SGHDT and CDR2 YYEEEE. V dropped 3 bases and J dropped 7 bases, with 16 bases sitting between them. The length of the CDR3 is 14 residues. The CDR3, as DNA: TGTGCCAGCAGCTGGTGGGGGAGGGTGGCTGGCTACACCTTC. Amino acids: CASSWWGRVAGYTF.

The sample holds a few counts of this clone. This sequence joins TRBV6-1 and TRBJ1-2; a possible D gene is TRBD1 (5 bases). The germline gives CDR1 MNHNS, CDR2 SASEGT. This CDR3 has 15 residues. Trimming removed 2 bases from V and 7 bases from J, with 17 bases in between. CDR3 in DNA: TGTGCCAGCAGTGAAAGGGGAGGAGGGAAGGGTGGCTACACCTTC. The encoded protein is CASSERGGGKGGYTF.

The chain couples TRBV18 to TRBJ1-2; 8 bases map to TRBD1. The junction had 5 bases not matched to a gene; V was cut back by 3 bases and J by 2 bases. In germline, CDR1 is KGHSH, CDR2 LQKENI. This CDR3 is 15 amino acids long. The CDR3 here is CASSPGQGRNYGYTF. DNA for the CDR3: TGTGCCAGCTCACCTGGACAGGGAAGAAACTATGGCTACACCTTC.

The chain couples TRBV19 to TRBJ1-1; D uncertain. Germline V gene lookup returns CDR1 LNHDA and CDR2 SQIVND (reference sequence). CDR3 length: 13 amino acids. V gave up 3 bases and J gave up 8 bases, with 13 bases separating them. CDR3 coding DNA: TGTGCCAGTAGTATTATTGCGGGGATAGAAGCTTTCTTT. Amino acid sequence: CASSIIAGIEAFF.

The rearrangement joins TRBV11-2 to TRBJ1-1; possible D gene TRBD1, 5 bases. There are 14 residues in the CDR3. Germline loops: CDR1 SGHAT, CDR2 FQNNGV. V was pared by 5 bases and J by 4 bases, with 14 bases between. The CDR3 region is CASSLPGGGTEAFF. The CDR3 coding sequence is TGTGCCAGCAGCCTCCCTGGGGGGGGCACTGAAGCTTTCTTT.

In this sample, this clone turned up a few times. The V and J genes are TRBV9 and TRBJ2-4; 8 bases map to TRBD2. The V gene end was trimmed by 3 bases and the J gene end by 7 bases; junction bases not matched to a gene: 9. CDR1 is SGDLS and CDR2 is YYNGEE in the germline V gene. This CDR3 comprises 15 residues. The CDR3, as DNA: TGTGCCAGCAGCGCCAGACCCCGGGGGGGTAACATTCAGTACTTC. It encodes CASSARPRGGNIQYF.

V usage is TRBV10-1 and J usage is TRBJ2-3; possible D gene TRBD2, 6 bases. Germline CDR1 reads WNHNN; CDR2 reads SYGVQD (reference sequence). The CDR3 sequence is 15 residues long. V was clipped by 3 bases and J by 1 base, with 11 bases between them. CDR3 DNA sequence: TGCGCCAGCAGTGATCGGCGGGGCCGCACAGATACGCAGTATTTT. It codes for CASSDRRGRTDTQYF.

The chain joins TRBV5-1 to TRBJ1-6; 9 positions agree with TRBD1. The CDR3 consists of 14 residues. Germline assignment: CDR1 SGHRS and CDR2 YFSETQ. The trim removed 3 bases at V and 5 bases at J, leaving 0 bases unmatched. Here the CDR3 reads CASSWTGDNSPLHF. The CDR3 DNA follows: TGCGCCAGCAGCTGGACAGGGGATAATTCACCCCTCCACTTT.

This chain connects TRBV18 to TRBJ2-1; 13 nucleotides align to TRBD2. V lost 6 bases, J lost 8 bases, and 7 bases stayed unmatched. This CDR3 has 15 amino acids. Looked up from germline, CDR1 is KGHSH and CDR2 is LQKENI. CDR3 sequence: CASSAGTSGIYEQFF. CDR3 DNA: TGTGCCAGCTCGGCCGGGACTAGCGGGATCTATGAGCAGTTCTTC.

Written as DNA, the CDR3 is TGCGCCAGCAGCCACGAGCGGGACACCGGGGAGCTGTTTTTT. Translation: CASSHERDTGELFF. The V gene is TRBV5-1, the J gene TRBJ2-2; tentatively, D is TRBD2 (6 bases). This CDR3 has 14 amino acids. Germline CDR1 is SGHRS and CDR2 is YFSETQ. The V and J ends lost 4 bases and 3 bases respectively, with 10 bases between them.

This chain connects TRBV3-1 (or the pseudogene TRBV3-2) to TRBJ1-2, with TRBD1 identical over 7 bases. The CDR3 runs 15 residues. Germline V gives CDR1 LGHDT, CDR2 YNNKEL (reference sequence). Trimming took 1 base from V and 3 from J; bases not matched to a gene: 5. CDR3 protein: CASSQGDSRYYGYTF. DNA for the CDR3: TGTGCCAGCAGCCAAGGGGACAGTCGATACTATGGCTACACCTTC.

The V call is TRBV27, the J call TRBJ2-3, with 8 nucleotides matching TRBD1. V was pared by 4 bases and J by 1 base, with 7 bases of the junction left unmatched. Germline lookup yields CDR1 MNHEY and CDR2 SMNVEV (reference sequence). The CDR3 covers 16 residues. The CDR3 sequence: CASSSLQGAGTDTQYF. As DNA, the CDR3 is TGTGCCAGCAGTTCTCTCCAGGGGGCAGGCACAGATACGCAGTATTTT.

The V call is TRBV11-3, the J call TRBJ2-5; D is perhaps TRBD1 (6 bases). CDR1 SGHNT and CDR2 YENEEA come from the germline V gene. V lost 5 bases and J lost 2, with 15 bases in between. This CDR3 region has 15 residues. This chain's CDR3 is CASSTRRRGQETQYF. DNA for the CDR3: TGTGCCAGCAGCACCCGCCGCAGGGGTCAAGAGACCCAGTACTTC.

The chain uses TRBV28 and TRBJ2-7, with TRBD1 matching 11 bases. With 5 bases clipped from V and 6 bases from J, the junction kept 6 bases outside the gene matches. CDR3 length: 14 amino acids. The germline CDR1 and CDR2 sequences are MDHEN and SYDVKM. The CDR3 sequence is CASSPPGTGGEQYF. The CDR3 nucleotides read TGTGCCAGCAGTCCTCCCGGGACAGGGGGCGAGCAGTACTTC.

This clone was counted at least ten times. V usage is TRBV10-3 and J usage is TRBJ1-1, with D unresolved. CDR1 and CDR2 (germline): ENHRY, SYGVKD. V was cut by 11 bases and J by 4 bases, with 14 bases left in between. The CDR3 loop spans 12 amino acids. CDR3 loop: CACGPPGTEAFF. For the CDR3, the DNA is TGTGCCTGCGGCCCCCCTGGCACTGAAGCTTTCTTT.